This TCR beta chain stems from a study of blood T cell repertoires in COVID-19. Study summary: PBMCs, B-cell-depleted T cells, or T cells provided the cDNA or gDNA that made up the material.

Germline lookup yields CDR1 SEHNR and CDR2 FQNEAQ (reference sequence). This CDR3 is 17 amino acids long. V lost 2 bases and J lost 3; bases outside the gene matches: 10. Some clones are missing from TCRdb's copy, which holds only in-frame ones; the method was immunoSEQ multiplex PCR. Among approximately 170,000 clones, about 87% were seen once, and the ten largest hold 20% to 30%. J is TRBJ1-2 and V is TRBV7-9, with 9 bases fitting TRBD1. Sequences were obtained from peripheral blood. The clonotype originates from a man in his 60s with acute or convalescent COVID-19. The CDR3 nucleotides are TGTGCCAGCAGCTTACGGGCCACACAGGGGGCGTACTATGGCTACACCTTC. This encodes CASSLRATQGAYYGYTF.